This T cell receptor beta chain was sequenced for a study of blood T cell repertoires in COVID-19. Study summary: Specimens from acute and convalescent COVID-19 originated in the United States, Italy and Spain. The analysed material was cDNA or gDNA that came from T cells, B-cell-depleted T cells, or PBMCs.

CDR1 is GTSNPN and CDR2 is SVGIG in the germline V gene (reference sequence). The CDR3 length is 11 residues. Trimming left V 3 bases short and J 5 bases short, with 7 bases between. How the authors handled the data: For nucleated cells, counts were estimated from reference gene primer amplification. The data were produced by immunoSEQ multiplex PCR, yet TCRdb's version contains in-frame clones alone and is incomplete. V and J calls and clone size are given by that table; D and trimming were obtained from the DNA. The profile shows about 130,000 clones, about four fifths of them singletons. The chain joins TRBV30 to TRBJ1-2; a weak D match, TRBD1 (5 bases). The sequence was obtained from an older woman with acute or convalescent COVID-19. The sample taken for sequencing was peripheral blood. The CDR3 sequence is CAWRDTYGYTF. The CDR3 nucleotides read TGTGCCTGGAGGGACACTTATGGCTACACCTTC. Using reference TRBV30 and TRBJ1-2 for the parts outside the CDR3, the full variable domain is SQTIHQWPATLVQPVGSPLSLECTVEGTSNPNLYWYRQAAGRGLQLLFYSVGIGQISSEVPQNLSASRPQDRQFILSSKKLLLSDSGFYLCAWRDTYGYTFGSGTRLTVV.